What follows are 30 T cell receptor beta chains derived from one specimen sequenced in a study of T cell responses to AZD1222 COVID-19 vaccine. Measured with immunoSEQ multiplex PCR; TCRdb has only the in-frame clones, and not every one. The data hold more than 150,000 clones, with about nine tenths observed a single time. The source material was peripheral blood, sampled 28 days after the second AZD1222 dose. The receptors shown here come from an adult who received the AZD1222 COVID-19 vaccine.

V usage is TRBV11-2 and J usage is TRBJ2-1; a possible D gene is TRBD2 (5 bases). The V gene's germline CDR1 is SGHAT and CDR2 FQNNGV. The V end was cut by 3 bases, the J end by 7 bases, with 19 bases between. The CDR3 totals 16 residues. The CDR3 DNA reads as TGTGCCAGCAGCTTGTCAGTTTTTTTTCGAGGGAATGAGCAGTTCTTC. The encoded protein is CASSLSVFFRGNEQFF. The variable domain in full, with the rest retrieved from reference TRBV11-2 and TRBJ2-1, is EAGVAQSPRYKIIEKRQSVAFWCNPISGHATLYWYQQILGQGPKLLIQFQNNGVVDDSQLPKDRFSAERLKGVDSTLKIQPAKLEDSAVYLCASSLSVFFRGNEQFFGPGTRLTVL.

The gene calls are TRBV4-1 and TRBJ1-1, with 10 bases aligning to TRBD1. There are 15 residues in the CDR3. With 4 bases clipped from V and 0 bases from J, the junction kept 2 bases outside the gene matches. Germline CDR1 MGHRA, CDR2 YSYEKL. CDR3 in DNA: TGCGCCAGCAGCCGAGGGACAGGGGTGAACACTGAAGCTTTCTTT. Its protein is CASSRGTGVNTEAFF.

The rearrangement joins TRBV3-1 (or the pseudogene TRBV3-2) to TRBJ1-2; no definite D call. This CDR3 is 13 amino acids long. The V end lost 0 bases, the J end lost 8 bases, and 10 bases lay between the germline ends. The V gene's germline CDR1 is LGHDT and CDR2 YNNKEL (reference sequence). The CDR3 sequence is CASSQDEGWGYTF. CDR3 sequence (DNA): TGTGCCAGCAGCCAAGACGAGGGTTGGGGCTACACCTTC.

This rearrangement joins TRBV7-6 to TRBJ1-2; D not certain. The CDR3 length is 15 residues. V was trimmed by 1 base and J by 5 bases, leaving 14 bases between them. Germline V CDR1 and CDR2: SGHVS, FNYEAQ. The CDR3: CASSLGARDGYGYTF. Written as DNA, the CDR3 is TGTGCCAGCAGCTTAGGGGCCCGGGATGGATATGGCTACACCTTC.

The rearrangement uses TRBV28 and TRBJ1-2; no definite D call. The CDR3 spans 15 residues. V was cut by 1 base and J by 0 bases, with 9 bases left in between. The germline CDR1 and CDR2 sequences are MDHEN and SYDVKM. CDR3 DNA: TGTGCCAGCAGTTTATTTCCAGGCTCTAACTATGGCTACACCTTC. Protein sequence: CASSLFPGSNYGYTF.

The V and J genes are TRBV30 and TRBJ1-3, with 9 bases lining up with TRBD1. CDR3 length equals 16 residues. Germline V gives CDR1 GTSNPN, CDR2 SVGIG (reference sequence). Trimming cost V 1 base and J 3 bases; bases outside gene matches: 7. CDR3 protein: CAWSATGTGNGNTIYF. Here the CDR3 DNA reads TGTGCCTGGAGTGCAACCGGGACAGGGAATGGAAACACCATATATTTT.

V and J are TRBV7-9 and TRBJ1-3; 8 bases are a match to TRBD1. The CDR3 loop spans 13 amino acids. J was trimmed by 4 bases and V by 11 bases; bases with no gene match: 7. CDR1 SEHNR and CDR2 FQNEAQ come from the germline V gene (reference sequence). CDR3 sequence reads: CASQGAPGNTIYF. As DNA, the CDR3 is TGTGCCTCGCAGGGGGCGCCGGGAAACACCATATATTTT. Variable domain in full (rest from reference TRBV7-9 and TRBJ1-3): DTGVSQNPRHKITKRGQNVTFRCDPISEHNRLYWYRQTLGQGPEFLTYFQNEAQLEKSRLLSDRFSAERPKGSFSTLEIQRTEQGDSAMYLCASQGAPGNTIYFGEGSWLTVV.

This clone was seen only once. The CDR3 nucleotides read TGTGCCAGCAGAGCCAGCGGGGGGGCATATGAGCAGTTCTTC. Translating gives CASRASGGAYEQFF. The J gene is TRBJ2-1, the V gene TRBV6-4, with 10 bases that match TRBD2. Per germline, CDR1 MRHNA and CDR2 SNTAGT. The CDR3 has 14 amino acids. The ends lost 6 bases at V and 8 bases at J; junction bases unmatched: 7.

The chain has TRBV28 and TRBJ2-1; a weak D match, TRBD2 (6 bases). The CDR3 consists of 20 residues. CDR1 MDHEN and CDR2 SYDVKM come from the germline V gene. V was shortened by 3 bases and J by 0 bases, with 24 bases between the two germline ends. The CDR3 DNA sequence: TGTGCCAGCAGTTTGCTTCTCGGCGGGGAGACGGAGGACTCCTACAATGAGCAGTTCTTC. As protein: CASSLLLGGETEDSYNEQFF.

This clone has a single count. The V gene is TRBV7-3, the J gene TRBJ1-2, with a possible D match to TRBD1 (5 bases). Per the germline V gene, CDR1 is SGHTA and CDR2 is FQGTGA. Trimming left V 4 bases short and J 7 bases short, with 16 bases between. CDR3 size: 14 residues. The DNA for the CDR3 is TGTGCCAGCAGCTCCGGACGGGCAGGGTCTGGCTACACCTTC. The encoded protein is CASSSGRAGSGYTF.

V and J are TRBV5-6 and TRBJ1-2, with 8 positions matching TRBD1. Per the germline V gene, CDR1 is SGHDT and CDR2 is YYEEEE. V was clipped by 0 bases and J by 7 bases; unmatched bases: 11. The CDR3 spans 16 residues. CDR3 region: CASSLDGQGHHFGYTF. CDR3 bases: TGTGCCAGCAGCTTGGACGGACAGGGACATCATTTTGGCTACACCTTC.

The rearrangement links TRBV7-9 to TRBJ1-2; TRBD1 agrees at 9 bases. J was trimmed by 7 bases and V by 7 bases; bases with no gene match: 7. CDR3 size: 13 residues. Germline-derived CDR1 and CDR2 are SEHNR and FQNEAQ (reference sequence). The CDR3 DNA follows: TGTGCCAGCAACCGGGACAGGGCCCTTGGCTACACCTTC. Translation: CASNRDRALGYTF.

V and J are TRBV19 and TRBJ2-7, with D possibly TRBD2 on 5 matching bases. V lost 3 bases to trimming and J lost 1 base, with 13 bases between them. Germline V gene sequence: CDR1 LNHDA, CDR2 SQIVND (reference sequence). The length of the CDR3 is 15 residues. The CDR3 loop reads CASSINIGGSYEQYF. In nucleotides, the CDR3 is TGTGCCAGTAGTATTAACATTGGAGGTTCCTACGAGCAGTACTTC.

For the CDR3, the DNA is TGTGCTTGGGGACAGGTCTTCTACGAGCAGTACTTC. This gives the protein CAWGQVFYEQYF. The chain links TRBV30 to TRBJ2-7; 8 positions match TRBD1. Germline assignment: CDR1 GTSNPN and CDR2 SVGIG (reference sequence). This CDR3 is built from 12 residues.

The chain couples TRBV18 to TRBJ1-3; 8 bases align to TRBD1. Trimming took 3 bases from V and 1 from J; bases not matched to a gene: 2. CDR1 is KGHSH and CDR2 is LQKENI in the germline V gene. The CDR3 is 15 residues long. CDR3 DNA: TGTGCCAGCTCACCGGGACAGGCTTCTGGAAACACCATATATTTT. This sequence encodes CASSPGQASGNTIYF.

This chain links TRBV19 with TRBJ1-5; D gene uncertain. There are 14 residues in the CDR3. Germline CDR1 is LNHDA and CDR2 is SQIVND (reference sequence). Trimming took off 3 bases at V and 9 bases at J, with 15 bases between the two ends. CDR3 residues: CASSIEAELGPQHF. CDR3 nucleotide sequence: TGTGCCAGTAGTATTGAAGCGGAGTTAGGGCCCCAGCATTTT.

CDR3 nucleotide sequence: TGTGCCAGCAGTTTGCGACAGAGCGAATACAATGAGCAGTTCTTC. Encoded protein: CASSLRQSEYNEQFF. V gene TRBV6-5 combines with J gene TRBJ2-1; tentative D call: TRBD1 (5 bases). Trimming took 4 bases from V and 4 from J, leaving 14 bases between them. CDR1 and CDR2 from the germline V gene are MNHEY and SVGAGI. This CDR3 contains 15 residues.

This clone came up once. The chain uses TRBV2 and TRBJ1-2; 9 bases are shared with TRBD1. CDR3 length: 15 residues. Germline-derived CDR1 and CDR2 are SNHLY and FYNNEI. V lost 1 base and J lost 4; bases outside the gene matches: 4. The CDR3 sequence is CASSEGDREGYGYTF. CDR3 DNA sequence: TGTGCCAGCAGTGAAGGGGACAGGGAGGGCTATGGCTACACCTTC.

This clone was picked up a small number of times. The CDR3 loop reads CASMDGLDDEQFF. CDR3 nucleotide sequence: TGTGCCAGCATGGATGGGCTGGATGATGAGCAGTTCTTC. V and J are TRBV2 and TRBJ2-1, with D uncertain. CDR1 is SNHLY, CDR2 FYNNEI, per germline. The CDR3 length is 13 residues. V gave up 7 bases and J gave up 8 bases, with 15 bases separating them.

This clone showed up just once. The rearrangement joins TRBV3-1 (or the pseudogene TRBV3-2) to TRBJ2-1; D may be TRBD2 (6 bases). The germline V and J ends were trimmed by 3 bases and 6 bases, with 6 bases remaining between them. Germline values: CDR1 LGHDT, CDR2 YNNKEL (reference sequence). The CDR3 totals 12 residues. The DNA for the CDR3 is TGTGCCAGCAGCCAGACTAGCAATGAGCAGTTCTTC. Translating gives CASSQTSNEQFF.

The chain recombines TRBV4-2 with TRBJ1-2; TRBD1 might be the D (5 bases). Germline loops: CDR1 LGHNA, CDR2 YNFKEQ. CDR3 length: 15 residues. V lost 0 bases to trimming and J lost 5 bases, with 13 bases between them. The CDR3 DNA follows: TGTGCCAGCAGCCAAGAGAGGGGTCTAAGTTATGGCTACACCTTC. This sequence encodes CASSQERGLSYGYTF.

The rearrangement joins TRBV9 to TRBJ2-1; 9 positions agree with TRBD2. V shed 1 base and J 1 base; nucleotides not matched to a gene: 0. The CDR3 extends over 15 amino acids. The V gene's germline CDR1 is SGDLS and CDR2 YYNGEE. CDR3 loop: CASSVTSGSYNEQFF. CDR3 DNA sequence: TGTGCCAGCAGCGTAACTAGCGGGTCCTACAATGAGCAGTTCTTC.

CDR3 nucleotides: TGTGCCAGCAGTATACAGGGGCCCAGAAGTTTTCAGCCCCAGCATTTT. Translation gives CASSIQGPRSFQPQHF. This chain connects TRBV5-6 to TRBJ1-5; the match to TRBD1 covers 7 bases. The CDR3 is 16 residues long. Germline values: CDR1 SGHDT, CDR2 YYEEEE. After removal of 5 bases from V and 6 bases from J, the junction contained 14 bases not matched to a gene.

The J gene is TRBJ2-3, the V gene TRBV5-1, with D possibly called TRBD1 or TRBD2 (5 bases each). With 5 bases removed from V and 5 bases from J, the gap between germline ends came to 21 bases. Germline V gene data show CDR1 as SGHRS and CDR2 as YFSETQ. The CDR3 covers 16 residues. CDR3 bases: TGCGCCAGCAGGGGGGTATATGCACCTCAGAGAGATACGCAGTATTTT. The encoded protein is CASRGVYAPQRDTQYF.

For this clone: Other nucleotide sequences from this sample produce the same CDR3. The V call is TRBV6-5, the J call TRBJ1-1; a weak D match, TRBD1 (5 bases). Germline V lookup: CDR1 MNHEY, CDR2 SVGAGI. There are 13 residues in the CDR3. V gave up 6 bases and J gave up 2 bases, with 10 bases separating them. The CDR3 protein is CASSRTGNTEAFF. For the CDR3, the DNA is TGTGCCAGCAGCCGAACAGGAAACACTGAAGCTTTCTTT.

V gene TRBV2 combines with J gene TRBJ1-4; 8 bases match TRBD1. The V and J ends lost 3 bases and 8 bases, in that order; junction bases with no gene match: 5. The CDR3 length is 14 residues. Germline V gives CDR1 SNHLY, CDR2 FYNNEI. CDR3 coding DNA: TGTGCCAGCAGTGATCGCAGGGGGCGCGAAAAACTGTTTTTT. As protein: CASSDRRGREKLFF.

The chain has TRBV7-3 and TRBJ1-2, with TRBD1 matching 7 bases. CDR1 and CDR2 from the germline V gene are SGHTA and FQGTGA. This CDR3 is 16 amino acids long. With 5 bases clipped from V and 2 bases from J, the junction kept 11 bases outside the gene matches. The CDR3 coding sequence is TGTGCCAGCAGCCTAGCCCCCAGGGGACAGAACTATGGCTACACCTTC. This codes for CASSLAPRGQNYGYTF.

V usage is TRBV29-1 and J usage is TRBJ1-2; D perhaps matches TRBD1 (5 bases). Germline V CDR1 and CDR2: SQVTM, ANQGSEA. V lost 0 bases to trimming and J lost 8 bases, with 10 bases between them. This CDR3 is 12 amino acids long. The CDR3, as DNA: TGCAGCGTTGAAGATGGGGGTGGCGGCTACACCTTC. Encoded protein: CSVEDGGGGYTF.

The rearrangement uses TRBV7-2 and TRBJ2-1, with 7 bases matching TRBD1. The V gene end was trimmed by 0 bases and the J gene end by 3 bases; junction bases not matched to a gene: 8. Germline lookup yields CDR1 SGHTA and CDR2 FQGNSA. The CDR3 is 17 residues long. Written as DNA, the CDR3 is TGTGCCAGCAGCTTAGCAATGGTCAGGACAGGCTACAATGAGCAGTTCTTC. Protein sequence: CASSLAMVRTGYNEQFF.

The rearrangement uses TRBV10-3 and TRBJ2-7; maybe TRBD2 (6 bases). CDR1 and CDR2 from the germline V gene are ENHRY and SYGVKD. This CDR3 contains 15 residues. The germline V and J ends were trimmed by 3 bases and 0 bases, with 12 bases remaining between them. CDR3 bases: TGTGCCATCAGTGATGGAGGGCCCAGCTCCTACGAGCAGTACTTC. This codes for CAISDGGPSSYEQYF.